The 18 T cell receptor beta chains in this list originate from one sample, sequenced in a study of blood T cell repertoires in COVID-19. The table came from immunoSEQ multiplex PCR; TCRdb's copy has only in-frame clones and leaves some out. The table lists under 250,000 clones, 80% of them singletons, with roughly 7% in the top ten. The sequencing sample was made of peripheral blood. The receptors stem from a woman in her 70s with acute or convalescent COVID-19.

The chain links TRBV2 to TRBJ2-7; 9 nucleotides agree with TRBD2. The CDR3 has 14 residues. J gave up 4 bases and V 8 bases, and 9 bases lay outside the gene matches. Germline V lookup: CDR1 SNHLY, CDR2 FYNNEI. Here the CDR3 reads CASRAGGLSYEQYF. As DNA, the CDR3 is TGTGCCAGCCGAGCGGGAGGATTATCGTACGAGCAGTACTTC. The full variable domain, its missing parts supplied by reference TRBV2 and TRBJ2-7, is EPEVTQTPSHQVTQMGQEVILRCVPISNHLYFYWYRQILGQKVEFLVSFYNNEISEKSEIFDDQFSVERPDGSNFTLKIRSTKLEDSAMYFCASRAGGLSYEQYFGPGTRLTVT.

This sequence joins TRBV7-9 and TRBJ2-2, with D tentatively TRBD2 (6 bases). V was clipped by 8 bases and J by 4 bases, with 17 bases between them. This CDR3 is 15 amino acids long. CDR1 is SEHNR, CDR2 FQNEAQ, per germline (reference sequence). CDR3 in amino acids: CASVTGGRSTGELFF. The CDR3 coding sequence is TGTGCCAGCGTCACCGGGGGTCGGAGCACCGGGGAGCTGTTTTTT.

V usage is TRBV13 and J usage is TRBJ2-5, with D unresolved. The CDR3 totals 14 residues. V dropped 1 base and J dropped 5 bases, with 11 bases sitting between them. Germline V CDR1 and CDR2: PRHDT, FYEKMQ (reference sequence). The CDR3 region is CASSLDQAWETQYF. The CDR3 DNA reads TGTGCCAGCAGCTTAGATCAAGCGTGGGAGACCCAGTACTTC.

The CDR3 DNA reads TGCGCCAGCAGCGGGGGGGCCCCTGGAAACACCATATATTTT. It is translated as CASSGGAPGNTIYF. The chain is built from TRBV5-1 and TRBJ1-3; a weak D match, TRBD1 (6 bases). The V end was cut by 4 bases, the J end by 2 bases, with 10 bases between. This CDR3 spans 14 amino acids. CDR1 and CDR2 from the germline V gene are SGHRS and YFSETQ. Full variable domain (rest looked up from reference TRBV5-1 and TRBJ1-3): KAGVTQTPRYLIKTRGQQVTLSCSPISGHRSVSWYQQTPGQGLQFLFEYFSETQRNKGNFPGRFSGRQFSNSRSEMNVSTLELGDSALYLCASSGGAPGNTIYFGEGSWLTVV.

This chain uses TRBV6-7 with TRBJ2-3; D is perhaps TRBD1 (6 bases). TRBV6-7 falls under the ORF class, with uncertain function. Trimming took 7 bases from V and 2 from J, leaving 16 bases between them. CDR3 length: 15 amino acids. CDR3 in DNA: TGTGCCAGCAACACCCCTGGACAGAACACAGATACGCAGTATTTT. Translation: CASNTPGQNTDTQYF.

This chain links TRBV10-2 with TRBJ2-7, with D unclear. The CDR3 sequence is 14 residues long. Per the germline V gene, CDR1 is WSHSY and CDR2 is SAAADI. V was pared by 0 bases and J by 3 bases, with 9 bases between. This CDR3 reads CASSESRGLYEQYV. The CDR3 DNA reads as TGCGCCAGCAGTGAGTCACGAGGCCTCTACGAGCAGTACGTC.

CDR3 protein: CASSSLDRGAEETQYF. CDR3 nucleotides: TGTGCCAGCAGCTCGCTAGACAGGGGCGCGGAGGAGACCCAGTACTTC. The chain carries TRBV9 and TRBJ2-5, with 8 bases identical to TRBD1. CDR3 length: 16 residues. V lost 4 bases to trimming and J lost 5 bases; unmatched junction nucleotides: 13. The germline CDR1 and CDR2 sequences are SGDLS and YYNGEE.

V gene TRBV4-3 combines with J gene TRBJ2-2; D gene ambiguous. The V end was cut by 0 bases, the J end by 5 bases, with 4 bases between. The CDR3 runs 13 residues. Germline assignment: CDR1 LGHNA and CDR2 YSLEER. The DNA of the CDR3 is TGCGCCAGCAGCCAAGATCGTACCGGGGAGCTGTTTTTT. This translates into CASSQDRTGELFF.

V and J are TRBV5-5 and TRBJ2-3; the match to TRBD2 covers 12 bases. The V gene's germline CDR1 is SGHKS and CDR2 YYEKEE (reference sequence). The CDR3 loop spans 16 amino acids. J was trimmed by 2 bases and V by 4 bases; bases with no gene match: 5. The DNA of the CDR3 is TGTGCCAGCAGCCGACTAGCGGGGGCCAACACAGATACGCAGTATTTT. Translating gives CASSRLAGANTDTQYF.

The V and J genes are TRBV4-2 and TRBJ1-3; TRBD1 might be the D (6 bases). Trimming left V 0 bases short and J 1 base short, with 10 bases between. This CDR3 region has 16 residues. Per the germline V gene, CDR1 is LGHNA and CDR2 is YNFKEQ. CDR3: CASSQDPQGSGNTIYF. In DNA form, the CDR3 reads TGTGCCAGCAGCCAAGATCCACAGGGATCTGGAAACACCATATATTTT.

The chain recombines TRBV29-1 with TRBJ2-3, with a possible D match to TRBD2 (6 bases). This CDR3 is 14 amino acids long. Trimming took off 3 bases at V and 4 bases at J, with 14 bases between the two ends. Per germline, CDR1 SQVTM and CDR2 ANQGSEA. As DNA, the CDR3 is TGCAGCGTTGACTTAGCGGAGGGCGCAGATACGCAGTATTTT. Translation: CSVDLAEGADTQYF.

The chain combines TRBV2 with TRBJ1-2, with TRBD1 identical over 8 bases. The CDR3 sequence is 14 residues long. V was pared by 3 bases and J by 8 bases, with 8 bases of the junction left unmatched. From germline, CDR1 is SNHLY and CDR2 FYNNEI. The CDR3 DNA reads as TGTGCCAGCAGTGACCAGGGACAGGCGGCCGGCTACACCTTC. Translation: CASSDQGQAAGYTF.

The V gene is TRBV9, the J gene TRBJ2-2; 9 nucleotides align to TRBD1. The CDR3 covers 16 residues. V lost 2 bases to trimming and J lost 5 bases; unmatched junction nucleotides: 7. The germline gives CDR1 SGDLS, CDR2 YYNGEE. CDR3 DNA: TGTGCCAGCAGCGTCCGGGGACAGGGAGGGACCGGGGAGCTGTTTTTT. It codes for CASSVRGQGGTGELFF.

A word on this clone: Its ends do not fully match the called genes, so a read error is possible. The genes are TRBV24-1 and TRBJ2-3; a weak D match, TRBD2 (5 bases). From germline, CDR1 is KGHDR and CDR2 SFDVKD. The CDR3 has 13 amino acids. The CDR3 bases are TGTGCCACCGGTGACCGGGACACAGATACGCAGTATTTT. It encodes CATGDRDTDTQYF.

The chain combines TRBV20-1 with TRBJ1-2, with a weak D call TRBD1 (6 bases). The CDR3 is 10 amino acids. Germline lookup yields CDR1 DFQATT and CDR2 SNEGSKA (reference sequence). V was cut by 5 bases and J by 8 bases, with 9 bases left in between. The CDR3 region is CSAFRGGYTF. CDR3 DNA sequence: TGCAGTGCTTTCAGGGGAGGCTACACCTTC.

The gene calls are TRBV5-1 and TRBJ2-2; D is perhaps TRBD1 (6 bases). The CDR3 spans 15 residues. Trimming cost V 7 bases and J 2 bases, with 15 bases left between them. Germline lookup yields CDR1 SGHRS and CDR2 YFSETQ. The CDR3 protein is CASGTQGVNTGELFF. CDR3 sequence (DNA): TGCGCCAGCGGTACACAGGGCGTTAACACCGGGGAGCTGTTTTTT.

V usage is TRBV7-8 and J usage is TRBJ2-1, with TRBD2 matching over 8 bases. V dropped 6 bases and J dropped 8; count of bases not matched to a gene: 33. This CDR3 contains 22 residues. Germline V gives CDR1 SGHVS, CDR2 FQNEAQ. The CDR3 protein is CASSRRQDWTSRRVRGFDEQFF. The CDR3 DNA is TGTGCCAGCAGTCGAAGACAAGACTGGACTAGCCGGCGGGTCCGGGGTTTCGATGAGCAGTTCTTC.

This clone was seen only once. V gene TRBV12-3 or TRBV12-4 combines with J gene TRBJ1-2; no clear D gene. This CDR3 is built from 13 residues. Trimming pared 8 bases from V and 4 bases from J, leaving 14 bases between. CDR3 sequence reads: CASAPSNSYGYTF. CDR3 sequence (DNA): TGTGCCAGCGCCCCGAGTAACTCCTATGGCTACACCTTC.